This TCR beta chain was identified during a study of T cell changes during pregnancy in multiple sclerosis. The CDR3 is 15 amino acids. Trimming removed 2 bases from V and 3 bases from J, with 11 bases in between. Germline CDR1 KGHSH, CDR2 LQKENI. Only in-frame clones appear in the TCRdb table, and some are missing; sequencing was by immunoSEQ multiplex PCR. The table lists around 75,000 clones, about 94% of them singletons. This chain links TRBV18 with TRBJ1-5; the D gene is possibly TRBD1 (6 bases). The input for sequencing was CD4+ T cells from peripheral blood mononuclear cells, taken after pregnancy. This TCR derives from a female donor with multiple sclerosis, enrolled in a pregnancy study. The CDR3 DNA reads TGTGCCAGCTCACCAAGACAGGACAACAATCAGCCCCAGCATTTT. Residues: CASSPRQDNNQPQHF.